This passage covers 27 T cell receptor beta chains from one sample sequenced in a study of CD8 T cells in ankylosing spondylitis. TCRdb re-called the 5' RACE reads with MiXCR, one entry per CDR3 protein. The table shows about 340,000 distinct CDR3 sequences, with 14% to 15% occurring only once. Sequenced material: blood, either unsorted or a sorted T cell fraction (not recorded which). These receptors were taken from a male donor with ankylosing spondylitis or in good health (not recorded which).

This clonotype has a handful of counts. The V and J genes are TRBV6-6 and TRBJ1-5, with a tentative D call TRBD1 (5 bases). Germline CDR1 MNHNY, CDR2 SVGAGI (reference sequence). This CDR3 is 13 amino acids long. Between the trimmed V and J ends, which lost 7 bases and 1 base, there was a span of 8 bases. The CDR3 DNA reads as TGTGCCAGCAAGAGGGACAGCAATCAGCCCCAGCATTTT. Residues: CASKRDSNQPQHF.

This CDR3 is CASSHKLLAGELNEQYF. The CDR3 nucleotides read TGTGCCAGCAGCCACAAGTTATTAGCGGGAGAATTGAACGAGCAGTACTTC. The chain carries TRBV11-2 and TRBJ2-7; TRBD2 matches at 9 bases. V shed 5 bases, J shed 5 bases, and the junction held 16 bases outside the gene matches. The CDR3 runs to 17 residues. Germline loops: CDR1 SGHAT, CDR2 FQNNGV.

The chain links TRBV2 to TRBJ2-7, with TRBD1 matching over 10 bases. V gave up 7 bases and J gave up 6 bases; unmatched junction bases: 9. CDR1 SNHLY and CDR2 FYNNEI come from the germline V gene. The CDR3 loop spans 14 amino acids. Here the CDR3 reads CASTGTGVLSEQYF. The CDR3 coding sequence is TGTGCCAGCACCGGGACAGGGGTGTTATCCGAGCAGTACTTC.

This chain connects TRBV10-3 to TRBJ2-6; D is perhaps TRBD1 (5 bases). Germline V lookup: CDR1 ENHRY, CDR2 SYGVKD. Trimming took off 0 bases at V and 2 bases at J, with 5 bases between the two ends. CDR3 length: 15 residues. CDR3: CAISESGAGANVLTF. CDR3 coding DNA: TGTGCCATCAGTGAGTCAGGGGCTGGGGCCAACGTCCTGACTTTC.

The CDR3 reads CASSPGGTDYEQYF. DNA for the CDR3: TGTGCCAGCAGCCCCGGGGGTACAGACTACGAGCAGTACTTC. V usage is TRBV4-2 and J usage is TRBJ2-7, with TRBD2 as a possible D gene (6 bases). CDR1 and CDR2 (germline): LGHNA, YNFKEQ. The CDR3 length is 14 residues. V lost 4 bases and J lost 3, with 13 bases in between.

This chain uses TRBV5-4 with TRBJ2-2; a possible D gene is TRBD1 (5 bases). The length of the CDR3 is 16 residues. V shed 1 base and J shed 2 bases, with 12 bases lying between them. Germline loops: CDR1 SGHNT, CDR2 YYREEE (reference sequence). CDR3 DNA: TGTGCCAGCAGCTTGCGACAGATACCAAACACCGGGGAGCTGTTTTTT. Residues: CASSLRQIPNTGELFF.

The chain couples TRBV29-1 to TRBJ2-4; D is possibly TRBD1 (5 bases). The CDR3 covers 14 residues. Trimming left V 7 bases short and J 0 bases short, with 13 bases between. The germline gives CDR1 SQVTM, CDR2 ANQGSEA. CDR3 in DNA: TGCAGCGCGACAGAAAGGGTAGCCAAAAACATTCAGTACTTC. It yields the protein CSATERVAKNIQYF.

V gene TRBV20-1 combines with J gene TRBJ1-2; 7 bases fit TRBD1. With V trimmed by 0 bases and J by 6 bases, 4 bases remained unmatched. Germline V CDR1 and CDR2: DFQATT, SNEGSKA (reference sequence). This CDR3 contains 13 residues. The chain's CDR3 is CSARDTGDHGYTF. CDR3 sequence (DNA): TGCAGTGCTAGAGACACAGGGGACCATGGCTACACCTTC.

The chain links TRBV12-3 or TRBV12-4 to TRBJ2-1; D remains ambiguous. Trimming cost V 8 bases and J 0 bases, with 14 bases left between them. There are 15 residues in the CDR3. The DNA of the CDR3 is TGTGCCAGCGGCGGTGGCGCGAGCTCCTACAATGAGCAGTTCTTC. This codes for CASGGGASSYNEQFF.

This chain joins TRBV20-1 and TRBJ2-1, with 9 bases fitting TRBD2. The CDR3 has 16 amino acids. V shed 0 bases and J 2 bases; nucleotides not matched to a gene: 5. CDR1 DFQATT and CDR2 SNEGSKA come from the germline V gene (reference sequence). CDR3 coding DNA: TGCAGTGCTAGAGATTGGGCTAGCGGGGCCTACAATGAGCAGTTCTTC. As protein: CSARDWASGAYNEQFF.

This clonotype was recorded a few times. The chain carries TRBV3-1 and TRBJ2-2; the match to TRBD1 covers 8 bases. CDR3 length: 16 residues. Per the germline V gene, CDR1 is LGHDT and CDR2 is YNNKEL (reference sequence). Trimming removed 1 base from V and 3 bases from J; junction bases left unmatched: 4. CDR3 bases: TGTGCCAGCAGCCAAGCTGACAGGGGTGACACCGGGGAGCTGTTTTTT. Amino acids: CASSQADRGDTGELFF.

This clonotype has just a few counts. V gene TRBV7-2 combines with J gene TRBJ1-1, with D perhaps TRBD1 (5 bases). CDR3 length equals 13 residues. Germline-derived CDR1 and CDR2 are SGHTA and FQGNSA. The ends were cut back, 2 bases at V and 5 bases at J, with 9 bases in the middle. CDR3 bases: TGTGCCAGCAGCTTATGGGCAGGGACTGAAGCTTTCTTT. It specifies CASSLWAGTEAFF.

A few counts support this clonotype. V gene TRBV3-1 combines with J gene TRBJ1-2, with 9 bases fitting TRBD1. This CDR3 is 14 amino acids long. J gave up 8 bases and V 5 bases, and 9 bases lay outside the gene matches. Germline CDR1 is LGHDT and CDR2 is YNNKEL (reference sequence). CDR3 sequence (DNA): TGTGCCAGCAGCTTAGCGGGACAGGGATGGGGCTACACCTTC. Protein: CASSLAGQGWGYTF.

The chain combines TRBV28 with TRBJ1-1; TRBD1 is a possible D gene (6 bases). CDR3 size: 15 residues. Germline CDR1 MDHEN, CDR2 SYDVKM. Between the trimmed V and J ends, which lost 2 bases and 1 base, there was a span of 11 bases. CDR3 bases: TGTGCCAGCAGTTTAATGGGGGCTGGGAACACTGAAGCTTTCTTT. It translates to CASSLMGAGNTEAFF. The full variable domain, its missing parts supplied by reference TRBV28 and TRBJ1-1, is DVKVTQSSRYLVKRTGEKVFLECVQDMDHENMFWYRQDPGLGLRLIYFSYDVKMKEKGDIPEGYSVSREKKERFSLILESASTNQTSMYLCASSLMGAGNTEAFFGQGTRLTVV.

V and J are TRBV7-9 and TRBJ2-1; 7 bases agree with TRBD2. The germline CDR1 and CDR2 sequences are SEHNR and FQNEAQ (reference sequence). With V trimmed by 1 base and J by 5 bases, 5 bases remained unmatched. The CDR3 has 15 amino acids. The CDR3 DNA sequence: TGTGCCAGCAGCTTAGGGTGGGAGGGAAACAATGAGCAGTTCTTC. Translation: CASSLGWEGNNEQFF.

This clonotype came up a few times. This chain connects TRBV5-1 to TRBJ2-1, with a weak D call TRBD2 (5 bases). This CDR3 comprises 15 residues. Germline CDR1 SGHRS, CDR2 YFSETQ. V dropped 4 bases and J dropped 6 bases, with 17 bases sitting between them. The CDR3 bases are TGCGCCAGCAGCCCCTCCCATCCAGCGGCCAATGAGCAGTTCTTC. The encoded protein is CASSPSHPAANEQFF.

This clonotype was found a few times. The CDR3 nucleotides are TGCGCCAGCAGCTTGGACGGACAGACCACTAGCACTGAAGCTTTCTTT. Residues: CASSLDGQTTSTEAFF. This chain joins TRBV5-1 and TRBJ1-1; possibly TRBD1 for D (6 bases). The CDR3 consists of 16 residues. The germline gives CDR1 SGHRS, CDR2 YFSETQ. V lost 0 bases to trimming and J lost 4 bases, with 16 bases between them.

The chain recombines TRBV12-3 or TRBV12-4 with TRBJ2-2; no reliable D call. The ends were cut back, 0 bases at V and 2 bases at J, with 13 bases in the middle. The CDR3 has 17 amino acids. CDR3 sequence (DNA): TGTGCCAGCAGTTTAGCATGGGGTAGGGATAACACCGGGGAGCTGTTTTTT. This codes for CASSLAWGRDNTGELFF.

The gene calls are TRBV10-3 and TRBJ1-2, with D perhaps TRBD1 (6 bases). Germline-derived CDR1 and CDR2 are ENHRY and SYGVKD. This CDR3 is built from 17 residues. Trimming cost V 3 bases and J 6 bases, with 23 bases left between them. The chain's CDR3 is CAISDSPGGGRLNGYTF. CDR3 in DNA: TGTGCCATCAGTGATTCCCCCGGGGGGGGGCGCTTGAATGGCTACACCTTC.

This clonotype was detected only a few times. The chain joins TRBV5-1 to TRBJ2-1, with D hard to call. The CDR3 loop spans 13 amino acids. The germline V gene has CDR1 SGHRS and CDR2 YFSETQ. The V end was cut by 0 bases, the J end by 5 bases, with 6 bases between. For the CDR3, the DNA is TGCGCCAGCAGCTTGGACAACAACAATGAGCAGTTCTTC. Amino acid sequence: CASSLDNNNEQFF.

This sequence joins TRBV10-3 and TRBJ2-7; tentative D call: TRBD2 (5 bases). This CDR3 has 14 residues. V lost 4 bases and J lost 7, with 17 bases in between. CDR1 ENHRY and CDR2 SYGVKD come from the germline V gene. CDR3 in amino acids: CAISGTSLPSEQYF. CDR3 sequence (DNA): TGTGCCATCAGTGGGACTTCCCTCCCGTCGGAGCAGTACTTC.

The count of this clonotype is one. The V and J genes are TRBV18 and TRBJ1-4, with TRBD1 matching 9 bases. The CDR3 consists of 16 residues. The V gene's germline CDR1 is KGHSH and CDR2 LQKENI. The ends lost 8 bases at V and 12 bases at J; junction bases unmatched: 19. The CDR3 is CASASFVTGGRMELFF. CDR3 nucleotide sequence: TGTGCCAGCGCATCCTTCGTTACAGGGGGCCGAATGGAACTGTTTTTT.

Only a few counts were recorded for this clonotype. This sequence joins TRBV7-9 and TRBJ1-5; 8 bases match TRBD1. J gave up 5 bases and V 4 bases, and 1 base lay outside the gene matches. The CDR3 consists of 13 residues. The germline V gene encodes CDR1 SEHNR and CDR2 FQNEAQ (reference sequence). CDR3 bases: TGTGCCAGCAGCTCACAGGGGGATCAGCCCCAGCATTTT. It codes for CASSSQGDQPQHF.

This clonotype was found a few times. The chain links TRBV5-1 to TRBJ2-3; possibly TRBD2 for D (6 bases). The CDR3 contains 15 residues. Germline V gives CDR1 SGHRS, CDR2 YFSETQ. V lost 0 bases to trimming and J lost 6 bases, with 14 bases between them. CDR3 sequence (DNA): TGCGCCAGCAGCTTGGATTCTGCGGGGAAGGATACGCAGTATTTT. Translation: CASSLDSAGKDTQYF.

The chain carries TRBV5-1 and TRBJ2-3; D is possibly TRBD1 or TRBD2 (5 bases each). V was shortened by 4 bases and J by 2 bases, with 14 bases between the two germline ends. CDR1 is SGHRS, CDR2 YFSETQ, per germline. This CDR3 is built from 15 residues. The CDR3 loop is CASSLGTAVTDTQYF. As DNA, the CDR3 is TGCGCCAGCAGCCTAGGGACGGCGGTCACAGATACGCAGTATTTT.

V gene TRBV6-1 combines with J gene TRBJ1-3; 7 bases are a match to TRBD1. The CDR3 contains 16 residues. Germline assignment: CDR1 MNHNS and CDR2 SASEGT. Trimming took 4 bases from V and 0 from J; bases not matched to a gene: 6. In DNA form, the CDR3 reads TGTGCCAGCAGTGCCCGGGGACAGAGCTCTGGAAACACCATATATTTT. Encoded protein: CASSARGQSSGNTIYF.

The table lists this clonotype with many counts. The chain has TRBV5-4 and TRBJ2-5; D uncertain. The CDR3 runs 12 residues. Between the trimmed V and J ends, which lost 4 bases and 2 bases, there was a span of 6 bases. Germline V gene lookup returns CDR1 SGHNT and CDR2 YYREEE (reference sequence). This CDR3 is CASSVSQETQYF. The CDR3 bases are TGTGCCAGCAGCGTATCACAAGAGACCCAGTACTTC.